These 26 T cell receptor beta chains were sequenced from one sample in a study of T cell responses to AZD1222 COVID-19 vaccine. Produced via immunoSEQ multiplex PCR; TCRdb's table is partial and in-frame only. The table has about 98,000 clones, more than 85% seen once. This specimen was peripheral blood, taken on day 0 of AZD1222 vaccination. All receptors come from an adult in good health.

The genes are TRBV9 and TRBJ1-3; a weak D match, TRBD1 (5 bases). Trimming left V 4 bases short and J 7 bases short, with 21 bases between. The CDR3 totals 16 residues. The V gene's germline CDR1 is SGDLS and CDR2 YYNGEE. The CDR3 sequence: CASSPIGWGSLNTIYF. The DNA for the CDR3 is TGTGCCAGCAGCCCCATAGGTTGGGGGAGTCTGAACACCATATATTTT.

The CDR3 bases are TGTGCCAGCAATAGGGGAATTAGGCAGTTCTTC. It translates to CASNRGIRQFF. The V call is TRBV6-6, the J call TRBJ2-1; D possibly corresponds to TRBD1 (5 bases). Germline V gives CDR1 MNHNY, CDR2 SVGAGI (reference sequence). Trimming removed 7 bases at V and 12 bases at J, with 13 bases between. The CDR3 contains 11 residues.

In DNA, the CDR3 is TGTGCAAGTCGCTTAGCGTCGGCTCCTACCTGTGAAGCTTTCTTT. Protein: CASRLASAPTCEAFF. The rearrangement uses TRBV12-2 and TRBJ1-1. TRBV12-2 is a pseudogene locus. The CDR3 consists of 15 residues.

This rearrangement joins TRBV2 to TRBJ1-3, with D possibly matching TRBD1 (5 bases). Germline CDR1 reads SNHLY; CDR2 reads FYNNEI. V lost 0 bases to trimming and J lost 2 bases, with 11 bases between them. The CDR3 totals 16 residues. The CDR3, as DNA: TGTGCCAGCAGTGAAGCAACCAGGGTCCCTGGAAACACCATATATTTT. This encodes CASSEATRVPGNTIYF.

CDR3 protein: CASSRRLTGATNEKLFF. The CDR3 bases are TGTGCCAGCAGCCGTCGACTGACTGGGGCAACTAATGAAAAACTGTTTTTT. The chain recombines TRBV13 with TRBJ1-4; D remains unclear. The CDR3 loop spans 17 amino acids. CDR1 is PRHDT, CDR2 FYEKMQ, per germline (reference sequence). V lost 5 bases and J 0 bases, leaving 16 bases between the germline ends.

This chain uses TRBV6-1 with TRBJ1-5, with 7 bases matching TRBD1. With V trimmed by 4 bases and J by 0 bases, 9 bases remained unmatched. The germline V gene has CDR1 MNHNS and CDR2 SASEGT. The CDR3 contains 17 residues. The CDR3 DNA reads TGTGCCAGCAGTGGACCGACAGGGCCTTATAGCAATCAGCCCCAGCATTTT. Amino acids: CASSGPTGPYSNQPQHF.

The J gene is TRBJ1-5, the V gene TRBV6-6; possibly TRBD1 for D (6 bases). CDR3 length: 15 amino acids. V was cut by 4 bases and J by 2 bases, with 12 bases left in between. Germline loops: CDR1 MNHNY, CDR2 SVGAGI (reference sequence). CDR3 loop: CASSLNRVGNQPQHF. The CDR3 nucleotides read TGTGCCAGCAGTTTAAACAGGGTGGGCAATCAGCCCCAGCATTTT.

This clone was observed a few times. The chain uses TRBV30 and TRBJ1-2; 7 bases line up with TRBD1. The germline gives CDR1 GTSNPN, CDR2 SVGIG (reference sequence). This CDR3 has 15 residues. J gave up 4 bases and V 0 bases, and 8 bases lay outside the gene matches. CDR3 sequence: CAWSVMRQGGYGYTF. CDR3 DNA: TGTGCCTGGAGTGTTATGAGACAGGGTGGCTATGGCTACACCTTC.

The V and J genes are TRBV7-9 and TRBJ1-1; possible D gene TRBD1, 6 bases. Trimming removed 5 bases from V and 5 bases from J, with 18 bases in between. This CDR3 spans 15 amino acids. CDR1 and CDR2 (germline): SEHNR, FQNEAQ (reference sequence). The CDR3 nucleotides are TGTGCCAGCAGCGAACAGCGCCCGCAGGGGACTGAAGCTTTCTTT. It translates to CASSEQRPQGTEAFF.

This chain connects TRBV24-1 to TRBJ2-7, with a possible D match to TRBD2 (5 bases). V lost 3 bases to trimming and J lost 3 bases, with 8 bases between them. The CDR3 runs 13 residues. Germline lookup yields CDR1 KGHDR and CDR2 SFDVKD. Written as DNA, the CDR3 is TGTGCCACCAGTGATGGACTGGTCTACGAGCAGTACTTC. Amino acids: CATSDGLVYEQYF.

The rearrangement uses TRBV29-1 and TRBJ2-3; D is unresolved. V was clipped by 5 bases and J by 0 bases, with 6 bases between them. The CDR3 totals 12 residues. The germline gives CDR1 SQVTM, CDR2 ANQGSEA. Here the CDR3 DNA reads TGCAGCGTTACTCCTAGCACAGATACGCAGTATTTT. It codes for CSVTPSTDTQYF.

The table lists this clone with a few counts. V usage is TRBV5-1 and J usage is TRBJ1-4, with D possibly TRBD1 on 5 matching bases. This CDR3 is 15 amino acids long. Germline CDR1 is SGHRS and CDR2 is YFSETQ. V was shortened by 3 bases and J by 0 bases, with 9 bases between the two germline ends. The CDR3 here is CASSSGRTTNEKLFF. The CDR3 DNA is TGCGCCAGCAGCTCGGGGCGGACAACTAATGAAAAACTGTTTTTT. The entire variable domain, with the rest obtained from reference TRBV5-1 and TRBJ1-4, is as follows: KAGVTQTPRYLIKTRGQQVTLSCSPISGHRSVSWYQQTPGQGLQFLFEYFSETQRNKGNFPGRFSGRQFSNSRSEMNVSTLELGDSALYLCASSSGRTTNEKLFFGSGTQLSVL.

V is TRBV28 and J is TRBJ2-1; 8 bases are a match to TRBD2. Germline-derived CDR1 and CDR2 are MDHEN and SYDVKM. V lost 6 bases to trimming and J lost 4 bases; unmatched junction nucleotides: 8. The CDR3 contains 15 residues. The CDR3 region has the DNA TGTGCCAGCAGGACCGGGACTAGGTTATACAATGAGCAGTTCTTC. Amino acid sequence: CASRTGTRLYNEQFF.

This clone was seen once. The V call is TRBV10-3, the J call TRBJ2-3; 7 positions agree with TRBD2. CDR3 length equals 18 residues. The trim removed 4 bases at V and 1 base at J, leaving 14 bases unmatched. Germline V lookup: CDR1 ENHRY, CDR2 SYGVKD. The CDR3, as DNA: TGTGCCATCAGTGGGAGAGCGGGGACCCCTCCACGCACAGATACGCAGTATTTT. Translating gives CAISGRAGTPPRTDTQYF.

For the CDR3, the DNA is TGTGCCTGGAGTGGTAGCGGGGGCGCCTCCTACAATGAGCAGTTCTTC. Translation gives CAWSGSGGASYNEQFF. The J gene is TRBJ2-1, the V gene TRBV30; TRBD2 matches at 9 bases. The CDR3 length is 16 residues. CDR1 is GTSNPN and CDR2 is SVGIG in the germline V gene (reference sequence). V lost 1 base and J lost 0; bases outside the gene matches: 4.

V usage is TRBV7-9 and J usage is TRBJ1-2; D is unresolved. The CDR3 contains 13 residues. Germline V CDR1 and CDR2: SEHNR, FQNEAQ (reference sequence). V was cut by 5 bases and J by 4 bases, with 11 bases left in between. The CDR3, as DNA: TGTGCCAGCAGCCCACCCAGCCTCTATGGCTACACCTTC. Its translation: CASSPPSLYGYTF.

V and J are TRBV6-2 or TRBV6-3 and TRBJ2-7; 7 nucleotides agree with TRBD2. With 0 bases clipped from V and 6 bases from J, the junction kept 5 bases outside the gene matches. Germline lookup yields CDR1 MNHEY and CDR2 SVGEGT. This CDR3 has 14 residues. CDR3 DNA sequence: TGTGCCAGCAGTTACTCGACCCGCGGGAGCGAGCAGTACTTC. Residues: CASSYSTRGSEQYF.

This chain uses TRBV7-9 with TRBJ1-3; weak D call: TRBD1 (5 bases). The germline V and J ends were trimmed by 2 bases and 4 bases, with 12 bases remaining between them. The CDR3 has 15 residues. CDR1 and CDR2 from the germline V gene are SEHNR and FQNEAQ (reference sequence). CDR3 sequence reads: CASSLTRVSGNTIYF. The DNA of the CDR3 is TGTGCCAGCAGCTTAACCAGGGTCTCCGGAAACACCATATATTTT. The complete variable domain, with remaining parts taken from reference TRBV7-9 and TRBJ1-3, reads DTGVSQNPRHKITKRGQNVTFRCDPISEHNRLYWYRQTLGQGPEFLTYFQNEAQLEKSRLLSDRFSAERPKGSFSTLEIQRTEQGDSAMYLCASSLTRVSGNTIYFGEGSWLTVV.

This clone was detected only once. For the CDR3, the DNA is TGTGCCACCAGGAGACAGGGGACGAACACCGGGGAGCTGTTTTTT. The encoded protein is CATRRQGTNTGELFF. This chain links TRBV6-5 with TRBJ2-2, with TRBD1 matching over 8 bases. With 10 bases clipped from V and 0 bases from J, the junction kept 7 bases outside the gene matches. This CDR3 comprises 15 residues. CDR1 is MNHEY, CDR2 SVGAGI, per germline.

The V call is TRBV5-1, the J call TRBJ2-1; TRBD2 aligns across 8 bases. The CDR3 extends over 14 amino acids. The germline V gene encodes CDR1 SGHRS and CDR2 YFSETQ. V was pared by 4 bases and J by 10 bases, with 10 bases of the junction left unmatched. The CDR3 is CASSPGLVGEEQFF. In DNA form, the CDR3 reads TGCGCCAGCAGCCCGGGACTAGTCGGTGAGGAGCAGTTCTTC.

This clone was found once. The J gene is TRBJ2-1, the V gene TRBV5-4, with 9 bases identical to TRBD1. V was pared by 4 bases and J by 6 bases, with 8 bases of the junction left unmatched. This CDR3 is built from 15 residues. Germline CDR1 and CDR2: SGHNT and YYREEE (reference sequence). CDR3 region: CASSRDGTGTNEQFF. The CDR3 bases are TGTGCCAGCAGCAGGGACGGGACAGGGACCAATGAGCAGTTCTTC.

The chain joins TRBV4-3 to TRBJ2-1; D gene unclear. Germline V CDR1 and CDR2: LGHNA, YSLEER. The CDR3 covers 15 residues. Trimming left V 0 bases short and J 5 bases short, with 11 bases between. The CDR3 sequence: CASSQERAFNNEQFF. In DNA, the CDR3 is TGCGCCAGCAGCCAAGAAAGGGCGTTTAACAATGAGCAGTTCTTC.

The chain is built from TRBV5-1 and TRBJ2-1; no clear D gene. The V gene lost 0 bases and the J gene lost 9 bases, with 10 bases spanning the gap. Per the germline V gene, CDR1 is SGHRS and CDR2 is YFSETQ. This CDR3 is 13 amino acids long. The CDR3 nucleotides are TGCGCCAGCAGCTTGGAAGGGTTAGGTGAGCAGTTCTTC. Amino acid sequence: CASSLEGLGEQFF.

This clone was found once. This rearrangement joins TRBV28 to TRBJ2-6; a weak D match, TRBD1 (6 bases). Germline values: CDR1 MDHEN, CDR2 SYDVKM. V was pared by 2 bases and J by 1 base, with 9 bases between. The CDR3 has 16 amino acids. CDR3 coding DNA: TGTGCCAGCAGTTTACACAGGGATTCTGGGGCCAACGTCCTGACTTTC. This translates into CASSLHRDSGANVLTF.

CDR3 nucleotides: TGTGCCACCAGCAGGGGACACCCGCAGACAGATACGCAGTATTTT. This encodes CATSRGHPQTDTQYF. The chain is built from TRBV15 and TRBJ2-3; tentatively, D is TRBD1 (6 bases). Germline V gene lookup returns CDR1 LNHNV and CDR2 YYDKDF (reference sequence). Trimming pared 3 bases from V and 3 bases from J, leaving 13 bases between. The CDR3 is made up of 15 amino acids.

The gene calls are TRBV5-4 and TRBJ2-5; D tentatively fits TRBD1 or TRBD2 (5 bases each). V gave up 1 base and J gave up 4 bases, with 14 bases separating them. This CDR3 comprises 15 residues. Per the germline V gene, CDR1 is SGHNT and CDR2 is YYREEE (reference sequence). The CDR3, as DNA: TGTGCCAGCAGCTTGTTGAGGGGCGCGGGAGAGACCCAGTACTTC. Protein product: CASSLLRGAGETQYF.